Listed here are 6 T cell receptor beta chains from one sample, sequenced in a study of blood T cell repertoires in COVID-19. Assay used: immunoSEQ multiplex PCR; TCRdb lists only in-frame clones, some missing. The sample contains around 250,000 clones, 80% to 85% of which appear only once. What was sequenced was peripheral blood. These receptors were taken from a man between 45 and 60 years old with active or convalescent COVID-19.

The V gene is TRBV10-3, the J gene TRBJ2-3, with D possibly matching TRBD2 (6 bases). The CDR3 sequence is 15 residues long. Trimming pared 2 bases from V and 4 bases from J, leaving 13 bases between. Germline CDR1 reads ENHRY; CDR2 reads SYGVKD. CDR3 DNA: TGTGCCATCAGTGAGAACCCCGGGGACTCAGATACGCAGTATTTT. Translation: CAISENPGDSDTQYF.

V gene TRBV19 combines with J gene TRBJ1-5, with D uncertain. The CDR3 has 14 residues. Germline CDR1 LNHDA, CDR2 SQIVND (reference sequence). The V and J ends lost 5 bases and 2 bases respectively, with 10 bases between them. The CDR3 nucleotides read TGTGCCAGTAGTGAGAGTGAGGGCAATCAGCCCCAGCATTTT. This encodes CASSESEGNQPQHF.

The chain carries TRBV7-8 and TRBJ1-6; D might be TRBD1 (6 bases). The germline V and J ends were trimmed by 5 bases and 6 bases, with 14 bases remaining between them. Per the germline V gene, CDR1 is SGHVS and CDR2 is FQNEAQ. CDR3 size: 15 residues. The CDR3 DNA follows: TGTGCCAGCAGCGACCAGGGGTTGGGTAATTCACCCCTCCACTTT. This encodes CASSDQGLGNSPLHF.

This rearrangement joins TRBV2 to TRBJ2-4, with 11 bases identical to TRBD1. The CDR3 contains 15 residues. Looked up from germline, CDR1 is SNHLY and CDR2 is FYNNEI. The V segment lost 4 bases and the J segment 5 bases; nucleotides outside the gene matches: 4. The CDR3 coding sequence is TGTGCCAGCAGTGCCCCGGGACAGGGGGAAAACATTCAGTACTTC. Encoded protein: CASSAPGQGENIQYF.

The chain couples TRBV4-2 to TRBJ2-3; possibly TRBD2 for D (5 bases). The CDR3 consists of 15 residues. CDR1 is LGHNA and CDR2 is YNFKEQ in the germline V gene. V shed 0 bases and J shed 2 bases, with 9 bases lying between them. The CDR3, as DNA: TGTGCCAGCAGCCAAGATCCCCTAGCCACAGATACGCAGTATTTT. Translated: CASSQDPLATDTQYF.

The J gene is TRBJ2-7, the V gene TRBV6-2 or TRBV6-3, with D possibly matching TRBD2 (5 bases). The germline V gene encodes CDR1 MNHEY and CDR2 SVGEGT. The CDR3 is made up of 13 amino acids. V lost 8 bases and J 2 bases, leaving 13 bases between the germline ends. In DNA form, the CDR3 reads TGTGCCAGCTGCCTTGCAGCGGCCTACGAGCAGTACTTC. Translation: CASCLAAAYEQYF.